The rows below give T cell receptor beta chains drawn from one sample of a study of response to subunit inactivated influenza vaccine. TCRdb re-analysed the RT-PCR reads in MiXCR, keeping a single row per CDR3 protein. The data show hundreds of thousands of distinct CDR3 sequences, with around 18% seen just once and around 9.9% held by the top ten. Sequenced here: PBMCs from blood, sampled about 5 days after vaccination. All receptors come from a man aged 45-60 years who received an inactivated influenza vaccine. Both conserved end residues are trimmed from each CDR3. The order of the fields is V gene, J gene, clone size, CDR3 protein. Expanded clones get a size class; other rows say once, few or many, or leave the size out.

TRBV6-1,TRBJ2-7,few,ASRRSGNSYEQY
TRBV27,TRBJ2-3,-,ASSWGRFGLAGGQIADTQY
TRBV12-3/TRBV12-4,TRBJ2-2,-,ASSPRTVPGELF
TRBV4-1,TRBJ1-6,-,ASSQAHSSYNSPLH
TRBV20-1,TRBJ2-7,-,SAYRDSYEQY
TRBV29-1,TRBJ2-3,many,SAGSGTGTDTQY
TRBV12-3/TRBV12-4,TRBJ2-1,-,ASSPTRSEQF
TRBV5-1,TRBJ2-7,-,ASSFTGGGSYEQY
TRBV29-1,TRBJ2-2,-,SVEYRGQGNTGELF
TRBV23-1,TRBJ2-2,few,ATGGGNTGELF
TRBV28,TRBJ2-7,few,ASTPLDRGRYEQY
TRBV14,TRBJ2-3,-,ASSPPGRVTDTQY
TRBV20-1,TRBJ2-5,few,SALSGITQETQY
TRBV4-2,TRBJ1-1,-,ASSQEGENTEAF
TRBV20-1,TRBJ2-7,few,SAQDISYEQY
TRBV20-1,TRBJ2-1,many,SGAGGGGIYNEQF
TRBV10-3,TRBJ2-2,few,AIRSAGNTGELF
TRBV12-3/TRBV12-4,TRBJ2-1,few,ASSLYFHSIYNEQF
TRBV7-2,TRBJ2-5,few,ASSLRAQTQY
TRBV10-1,TRBJ2-3,-,ASKASTGVTDTQY
TRBV7-7,TRBJ2-1,few,ASSLGTSGVYSEQF
TRBV7-6,TRBJ2-2,-,ASSSLAGGPTGELF
TRBV2,TRBJ2-7,-,ASRRPSGQLYEQY
TRBV12-3/TRBV12-4,TRBJ2-1,-,ASRNRVGEQF
TRBV12-3/TRBV12-4,TRBJ2-7,-,ASSFKAGAGQEY
TRBV28,TRBJ1-1,few,ASSQIYTEAF
TRBV7-3,TRBJ2-7,few,ASSLTAGHSYEQY
TRBV12-3/TRBV12-4,TRBJ2-1,few,ASSMDRGSYNEQF
TRBV5-5,TRBJ1-6,many,ASSRQGPSYNSPLH
TRBV7-9,TRBJ2-1,-,ASSLFGQGYDEQF